The T cell receptor (beta chain) described here comes from a study of blood T cell repertoires in COVID-19. Study context: The study drew acute and convalescent COVID-19 samples from the United States, Italy and Spain. Sample material is recorded as cDNA or gDNA derived from T cells, B-cell-depleted T cells, or PBMCs.

This clone was seen only once. Per the authors' pipeline: The authors estimated nucleated cell counts from reference gene primer amplification. TCRdb keeps only in-frame clones here, not all; method: immunoSEQ multiplex PCR. That table gives V, J and clone size, and the DNA gave D and trimming. Among 150,000 to 200,000 clones listed, 80% to 95% were seen once. Germline V gene sequence: CDR1 SGHDN, CDR2 FVKESK. Trimming cost V 8 bases and J 2 bases, with 15 bases left between them. The CDR3 has 14 residues. The chain recombines TRBV14 with TRBJ2-5; D is perhaps TRBD2 (7 bases). This clonotype was sampled from a man aged 45-60 years with acute or convalescent COVID-19. Material for sequencing was peripheral blood. The CDR3 is CASRAGGPQETQYF. CDR3 coding DNA: TGTGCCAGCCGAGCCGGGGGGCCTCAAGAGACCCAGTACTTC.